This TCR beta chain was identified in a study of cytomegalovirus exposure and HLA in healthy donors. Points from the study as a whole: At a 0.05 false discovery rate, a later analysis found some 18,000 TCR beta sequences to be associated with HLA alleles. Cytomegalovirus-associated status was assigned to approximately 160 TCR beta chains. In all likelihood, a cluster of highly shared sequence variants was a sequencing artifact. It was reported that TCR beta sequences correctly inferred the HLA-A and HLA-B alleles for most subjects.

PCR involved 60 Vbeta and 13 Jbeta primers. TCRdb keeps only in-frame clones here, not all; method: immunoSEQ multiplex PCR. In the table there are over 100,000 clones, about 70% of which are singletons. This clone was counted once. Antigen specificity is unknown. Sequencing was performed on PBMCs. The receptor was isolated from a woman aged 25 to 39 in good health and CMV-seronegative.

DNA of the CDR3: TGTGCCAGCAGCTTAGTCCTCGGACAGAACTATGGCTACACCTTC. Translated, it gives CASSLVLGQNYGYTF. V is TRBV7-9 and J is TRBJ1-2, with D tentatively TRBD1 (6 bases). The CDR3 extends over 15 amino acids. The V end was cut by 1 base, the J end by 2 bases, with 11 bases between. Germline CDR1 and CDR2: SEHNR and FQNEAQ (reference sequence).